A single sample is the source of the 6 T cell receptor beta chains below, sequenced in a study of T cell responses to AZD1222 COVID-19 vaccine. Data came from immunoSEQ multiplex PCR; TCRdb stores just in-frame clones and leaves some out. The sample includes fewer than 75,000 clones, approximately 90% of them seen just once. Material: peripheral blood, obtained 28 days after the second dose of the MenACWY control vaccine. These receptors originate from an adult who received the MenACWY meningococcal vaccine as a control.

The rearrangement uses TRBV5-1 and TRBJ1-1; TRBD1 agrees at 7 bases. V lost 3 bases to trimming and J lost 1 base; unmatched junction nucleotides: 6. The CDR3 is 15 amino acids. Germline values: CDR1 SGHRS, CDR2 YFSETQ. The CDR3 nucleotides are TGCGCCAGCAGCTCTGGAGAGGGGGCGAACACTGAAGCTTTCTTT. It encodes CASSSGEGANTEAFF.

A word on this clone: Other DNA sequences in the sample encode the same CDR3. The chain couples TRBV12-3 or TRBV12-4 to TRBJ1-2; 7 positions match TRBD1. V was clipped by 6 bases and J by 2 bases; unmatched bases: 3. CDR3 length: 13 amino acids. CDR3 amino acids: CASSLQGNYGYTF. The CDR3 nucleotides are TGTGCCAGCAGCTTACAGGGGAACTATGGCTACACCTTC.

The chain has TRBV28 and TRBJ2-7; a possible D gene is TRBD2 (7 bases). CDR1 and CDR2 (germline): MDHEN, SYDVKM. CDR3 length equals 13 residues. The V gene lost 8 bases and the J gene lost 6 bases, with 17 bases spanning the gap. The CDR3 DNA reads as TGTGCCAGCGAGCGGGACATTGTAGGCGAGCAGTACTTC. This encodes CASERDIVGEQYF.

This clone was counted only a few times. V and J are TRBV27 and TRBJ1-1; the D is unclear. The V and J ends lost 8 bases and 4 bases respectively, with 14 bases between them. This CDR3 comprises 13 residues. Looked up from germline, CDR1 is MNHEY and CDR2 is SMNVEV (reference sequence). CDR3 coding DNA: TGTGCCAGCGGGGTTCAAAGCGGCACTGAAGCTTTCTTT. This gives the protein CASGVQSGTEAFF.

CDR3 nucleotides: TGTGCCAGCAGCTCCGGTAGCGGGGGCGAGCAGTACTTC. Protein: CASSSGSGGEQYF. The rearrangement joins TRBV5-6 to TRBJ2-7; 9 nucleotides align to TRBD2. The CDR3 covers 13 residues. The germline gives CDR1 SGHDT, CDR2 YYEEEE. Trimming took 3 bases from V and 6 from J; bases not matched to a gene: 4.

This clone was picked up one time. The gene calls are TRBV27 and TRBJ1-5; tentative D call: TRBD1 (5 bases). In germline, CDR1 is MNHEY, CDR2 SMNVEV (reference sequence). Trimming shortened V by 4 bases and J by 2 bases, and 30 bases separated the two germline ends. The CDR3 length is 21 residues. The CDR3 DNA reads TGTGCCAGCAGTTCCACAGCGGGCCGAAGGGGTTGGGCCTTTGGCAATCAGCCCCAGCATTTT. Protein product: CASSSTAGRRGWAFGNQPQHF.